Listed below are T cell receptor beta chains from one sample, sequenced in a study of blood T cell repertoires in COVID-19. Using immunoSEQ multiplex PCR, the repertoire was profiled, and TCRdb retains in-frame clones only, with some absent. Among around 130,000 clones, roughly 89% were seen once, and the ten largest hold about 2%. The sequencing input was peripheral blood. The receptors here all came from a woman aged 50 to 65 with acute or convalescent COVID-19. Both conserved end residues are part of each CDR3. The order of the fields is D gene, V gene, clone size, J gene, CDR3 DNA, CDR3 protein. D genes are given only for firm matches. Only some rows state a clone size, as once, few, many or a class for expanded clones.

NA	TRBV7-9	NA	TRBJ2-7	TGTGCCAGCAGCTTAGGAGGCGGAACCTACGAGCAGTACTTC	CASSLGGGTYEQYF
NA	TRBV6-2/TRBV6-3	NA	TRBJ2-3	TGTGCCAGCAGCCCACATAATAGCGAGGGCCCAGATACGCAGTATTTT	CASSPHNSEGPDTQYF
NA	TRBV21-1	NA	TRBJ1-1	TGTGCCAGCAGCCTCCGACAGCAAAAAGCTTTCTTT	CASSLRQQKAFF
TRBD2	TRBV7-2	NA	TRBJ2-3	TGTGCCAGCAGCTTAGAGGGAGGGTACACAGATACGCAGTATTTT	CASSLEGGYTDTQYF
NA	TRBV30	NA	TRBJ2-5	TGTGCCTGGCATCGGGACTTACAAGAGACCCAGTACTTC	CAWHRDLQETQYF
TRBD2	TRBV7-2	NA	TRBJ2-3	TGTGCCAGCAGCTTAGCGAGTGGACTAGCCACAAATTTT	CASSLASGLATNF
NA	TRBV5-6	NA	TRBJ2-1	TGTGCCAGCAGTACCTACAATGAGCAGTTCTTC	CASSTYNEQFF
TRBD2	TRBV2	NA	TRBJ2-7	TGTGCCAGCAGTCTTAGCGGGAGCGCCCGCACCGAGCAGTACTTC	CASSLSGSARTEQYF
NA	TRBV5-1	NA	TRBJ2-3	TGCGCCAGCAGCTCTGCGACAGTTGTCACAGATACGCAGTATTTT	CASSSATVVTDTQYF
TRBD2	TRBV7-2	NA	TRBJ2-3	TGTGCCAGCAGCTTAGTAGCGGGAGGGGATACGCAGTATTTT	CASSLVAGGDTQYF
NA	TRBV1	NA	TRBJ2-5	TGCACCAGCAGCCATCGGGACGGGAGGCCGGGGGAGACCCAGTACTTC	CTSSHRDGRPGETQYF
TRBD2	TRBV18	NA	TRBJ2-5	TGTGCCAGCTCACCAAAGATTACCGGGACTAGCGGGAGATCGGATGGCGGCCAGTACTTC	CASSPKITGTSGRSDGGQYF
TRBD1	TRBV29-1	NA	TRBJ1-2	TGCAGCGCCGGACAGGGGGCGACAGAAGTCTATGGCTACACCTTC	CSAGQGATEVYGYTF
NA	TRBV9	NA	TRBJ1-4	TGTGCCAGCAGCGCCCGCGGGACGGTGAATGAAAAACTGTTTTTT	CASSARGTVNEKLFF
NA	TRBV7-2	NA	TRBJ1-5	TGTGCCAGCAGCTTAACCCACAGTCAGCCCCAGCATTTT	CASSLTHSQPQHF
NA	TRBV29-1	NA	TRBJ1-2	TGCAGCGTTGAGTCTCGGCAGGGAAATATTAACTATGGCTACACCTTC	CSVESRQGNINYGYTF
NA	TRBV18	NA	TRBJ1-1	TGTGCCAGCTCACCATGGGCAGGGCAGAACACTGAAGCTTTCTTT	CASSPWAGQNTEAFF
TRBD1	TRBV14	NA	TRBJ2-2	TGTGCCAGCAGCCCATCCGGACCGGGACAGGGGATCCCGAACACCGGGGAGCTGTTTTTT	CASSPSGPGQGIPNTGELFF
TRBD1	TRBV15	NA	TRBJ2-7	TGTGCCACCAGCAGAGAGACAGGGGGTAGGTACGAGCAGTACTTC	CATSRETGGRYEQYF
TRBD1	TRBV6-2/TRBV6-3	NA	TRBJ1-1	TGTGCCAGCACCCCGGGACAGTTCAACACTGAAGCTTTCTTT	CASTPGQFNTEAFF
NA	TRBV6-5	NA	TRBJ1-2	TGTGCCAGCATCGACCAAGCGGGTGGCTACACCTTC	CASIDQAGGYTF
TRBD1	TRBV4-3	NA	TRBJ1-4	TGCGCCAGCAGCCAGGACAGGGGGTTCACTAATGAAAAACTGTTTTTT	CASSQDRGFTNEKLFF
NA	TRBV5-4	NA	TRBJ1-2	TGTGCCAGCAGCTTGGATCGCTATGGCTACACCTTC	CASSLDRYGYTF
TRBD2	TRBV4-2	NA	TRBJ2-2	TGTGCCAGCAGCCGAGAGGTACTAGCGGGCCGCACCGGGGAGCTGTTTTTT	CASSREVLAGRTGELFF
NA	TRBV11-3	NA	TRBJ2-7	TGTGCCAGCAGCTTGAGGGCCGGCTCCTACGAGCAGTACTTC	CASSLRAGSYEQYF
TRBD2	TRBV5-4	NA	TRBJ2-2	TGTGCCAGCAGCGAGTCTAGCGGGAGAGGCACCGGGGAGCTGTTTTTT	CASSESSGRGTGELFF
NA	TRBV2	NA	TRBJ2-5	TGTGCCAGCAGTTTTCGTGGGTACGTGGAGGAGACCCAGTACTTC	CASSFRGYVEETQYF
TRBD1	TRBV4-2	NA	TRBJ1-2	TGTGCCAGCAGCCCCGACAGGGATCTCTATGGCTACACCTTC	CASSPDRDLYGYTF
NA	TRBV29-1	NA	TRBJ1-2	TGCAGCGTTGGCAATGGGAGGGAGGCCTATGGCTACACCTTC	CSVGNGREAYGYTF
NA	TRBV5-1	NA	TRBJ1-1	TGCGCCAGCAGCTTCGACATGGGGCAGGGGAACACTGAAGCTTTCTTT	CASSFDMGQGNTEAFF
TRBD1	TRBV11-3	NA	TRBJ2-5	TGTGCCAGCAGCTCGGGGACAGGGGGCCGGGAGACCCAGTACTTC	CASSSGTGGRETQYF
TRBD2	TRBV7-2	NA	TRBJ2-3	TGTACCAGCAGTATATCGGGGGGTACGCAGTATTTT	CTSSISGGTQYF
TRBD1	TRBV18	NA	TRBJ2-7	TGTGCCAGCTCACAATCCGGGACAGGAACGTACGAGCAGTACTTC	CASSQSGTGTYEQYF
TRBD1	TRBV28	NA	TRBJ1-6	TGTGCCAGCAATAGACAGGGGGCCTCACCCCTCCACTTT	CASNRQGASPLHF
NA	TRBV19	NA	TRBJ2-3	TGTGCCAGCGGTTCAGGGGGGACGGCAGATACGCAGTATTTT	CASGSGGTADTQYF
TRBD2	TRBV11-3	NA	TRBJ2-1	TGTGCCAGCAGCAGACGGGCGGGGGCGCGGGGGGAAAATGAGCAGTTCTTC	CASSRRAGARGENEQFF
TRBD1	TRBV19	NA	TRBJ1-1	TGTGCCAGTAGTACCCCCGGGACAGGGGGGGACACTGAAGCTTTCTTT	CASSTPGTGGDTEAFF
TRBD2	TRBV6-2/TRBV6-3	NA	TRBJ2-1	TGTGCCAGCAGTTACCAGTTGGGGGGGGTAACCAATGAGCAGTTCTTC	CASSYQLGGVTNEQFF
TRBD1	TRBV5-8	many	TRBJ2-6	TGTGCCAGCAGCTCCTGGACAGGGTACTACTCTGGGGCCAACGTCCTGACTTTC	CASSSWTGYYSGANVLTF
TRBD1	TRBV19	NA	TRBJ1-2	TGTGCCAGTATATCAGGGGGCAATGGCTACACCTTC	CASISGGNGYTF
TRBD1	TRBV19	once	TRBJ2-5	TGTGCCAGTAGTATCACCGGGACAGGGGGGGAGACCCAGTACTTC	CASSITGTGGETQYF
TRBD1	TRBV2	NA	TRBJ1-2	TGTGCCAGCAGTCCCTCCGGGACAGGGGGGACAGGCTACACCTTC	CASSPSGTGGTGYTF
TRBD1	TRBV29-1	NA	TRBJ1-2	TGCAGCGTTGGGGTACAGGGGGCGAGCTATGGCTACACCTTC	CSVGVQGASYGYTF
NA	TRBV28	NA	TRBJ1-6	TGTGCCAGCAGTTCGACAGGAACTTTCGATTCACCCCTCCACTTT	CASSSTGTFDSPLHF
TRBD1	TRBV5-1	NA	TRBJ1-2	TGCGCCAGCAGCGTGGACAGGACTAATGGCTACACCTTC	CASSVDRTNGYTF
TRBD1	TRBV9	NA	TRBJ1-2	TGTGCCAGCAGCGTAGAGGCAGGGGGTTACTATGGCTACACCTTC	CASSVEAGGYYGYTF
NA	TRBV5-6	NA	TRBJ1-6	TGTGCCACTCAGCAGGGCTGGGATTCACCCCTCCACTTT	CATQQGWDSPLHF
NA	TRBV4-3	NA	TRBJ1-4	TGCGCCAGCAGCTCAGGGGCCGCAACTAATGAAAAACTGTTTTTT	CASSSGAATNEKLFF
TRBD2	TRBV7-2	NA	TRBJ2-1	TGTGCCAGCAGCACCGGGACTAGCTTTAGGAATGAGCAGTTCTTC	CASSTGTSFRNEQFF
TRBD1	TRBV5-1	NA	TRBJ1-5	TGCGCCAGCAGCCCCCAGGGGGCTAATCAGCCCCAGCATTTT	CASSPQGANQPQHF